The 25 T cell receptor beta chains listed next were all sequenced from one sample in a study of blood T cells in healthy people across ages. Primed by a sample-barcoded 5' primer and a J-beta primer mix, a second PCR proceeded for 7 to 11 cycles. TCRdb analysed the 5' RACE reads with MiXCR anew, one entry per CDR3 protein. The sample holds under 1,100,000 distinct CDR3 sequences, 25% seen once. This sample was also put to use in a study of T cells of mothers and their children.

Sequencing was carried out using blood. These receptors originate from a girl aged 2-10 years in good health.

The sample holds a few counts of this clonotype. V is TRBV13 and J is TRBJ2-4; D is perhaps TRBD1 (6 bases). This CDR3 has 17 residues. Germline V gene lookup returns CDR1 PRHDT and CDR2 FYEKMQ (reference sequence). Trimming cost V 5 bases and J 2 bases, with 19 bases left between them. CDR3 in amino acids: CASSPDRSGDTKNIQYF. The CDR3 DNA reads TGTGCCAGCAGCCCTGATCGGTCAGGGGATACCAAAAACATTCAGTACTTC.

The count of this clonotype is one. The CDR3 DNA follows: TGTGCCAGCAGTGAAGAACAGCAGCCTATACATGAGCAGTTCTTC. Translating gives CASSEEQQPIHEQFF. This chain uses TRBV6-1 with TRBJ2-5; no reliable D call. The last part of the DNA fits TRBJ2-1 better; the J call may be wrong. Germline CDR1 is MNHNS and CDR2 is SASEGT. The CDR3 extends over 15 amino acids.

This clonotype was found a few times. This sequence joins TRBV29-1 and TRBJ2-5; D is tentatively TRBD1 or TRBD2 (6 bases each). Judging by the DNA end, TRBJ2-7 fits better; the J call may be wrong. Germline-derived CDR1 and CDR2 are SQVTM and ANQGSEA. The CDR3 loop spans 13 amino acids. The CDR3 coding sequence is TGCAGCGCTCTCCTTGTGGGGGGCGCCGAGCAGTACTTC. Translation: CSALLVGGAEQYF.

The chain joins TRBV7-9 to TRBJ2-6; D uncertain. The V end was cut by 6 bases, the J end by 0 bases, with 15 bases between. CDR1 is SEHNR, CDR2 FQNEAQ, per germline (reference sequence). This CDR3 is 17 amino acids long. The chain's CDR3 is CASRIPSILSGANVLTF. The CDR3 DNA follows: TGTGCCAGCAGAATACCGTCCATCCTCTCTGGGGCCAACGTCCTGACTTTC.

There are a few counts of this clonotype. This sequence joins TRBV29-1 and TRBJ1-2; D unresolved. The V end was cut by 7 bases, the J end by 1 base, with 13 bases between. The CDR3 has 13 residues. Germline loops: CDR1 SQVTM, CDR2 ANQGSEA. DNA of the CDR3: TGCAGCGCTGAGGAGTCCTTTAACTATGGCTACACCTTC. Its translation: CSAEESFNYGYTF.

This clonotype was seen a handful of times. CDR3: CSLGRGNQPQHF. For the CDR3, the DNA is TGCAGTCTGGGTCGCGGCAATCAGCCCCAGCATTTT. The J gene is TRBJ1-5, the V gene TRBV20-1; D uncertain. V lost 8 bases to trimming and J lost 2 bases, with 10 bases between them. The germline gives CDR1 DFQATT, CDR2 SNEGSKA (reference sequence). There are 12 residues in the CDR3.

The rearrangement joins TRBV13 to TRBJ2-5, with 9 bases that match TRBD2. Judging by the DNA end, TRBJ2-1 fits better; the J call may be wrong. CDR3 length: 15 amino acids. Germline assignment: CDR1 PRHDT and CDR2 FYEKMQ (reference sequence). In DNA form, the CDR3 reads TGTGCCAGCAGCTTAGGGTTAGCGGGAGCGGATGAGCAGTTCTTC. This translates into CASSLGLAGADEQFF.

CDR3: CASSPPLAGDIHEQFF. Here the CDR3 DNA reads TGTGCCAGCAGCCCCCCGCTAGCGGGAGATATCCATGAGCAGTTCTTC. The J gene is TRBJ2-5, the V gene TRBV7-3; TRBD2 aligns across 10 bases. The assigned J gene may be wrong: the sequence end matches TRBJ2-1 better. This CDR3 is 16 amino acids long. The germline gives CDR1 SGHTA, CDR2 FQGTGA.

This clonotype appeared a few times. The rearrangement uses TRBV7-6 and TRBJ2-5; the D is unclear. The DNA end lines up better with TRBJ2-1; the J call may be wrong. There are 11 residues in the CDR3. Germline loops: CDR1 SGHVS, CDR2 FNYEAQ. DNA for the CDR3: TGTGCCAGCAGCTCCACCAAAGGCCAGTTCTTC. Protein sequence: CASSSTKGQFF.

As for this clonotype: The junction does not match germline at one end; this may be a read error. This rearrangement joins TRBV7-2 to TRBJ2-5, with 7 bases aligning to TRBD2. This CDR3 has 13 amino acids. Germline lookup yields CDR1 SGHTA and CDR2 FQGNSA. The DNA of the CDR3 is TGTGCCAGCAGCTTACGGGGGGAAGAGACCCAGCACTTC. Its translation: CASSLRGEETQHF.

The V call is TRBV12-3 or TRBV12-4, the J call TRBJ2-3; possible D gene TRBD2, 6 bases. Trimming pared 10 bases from V and 1 base from J, leaving 21 bases between. The CDR3 is 16 amino acids. CDR3 in amino acids: CATRASARRGTDTQYF. The CDR3, as DNA: TGTGCCACCCGGGCTAGCGCAAGGAGGGGCACAGATACGCAGTATTTT.

The J gene is TRBJ1-6, the V gene TRBV28; the match to TRBD1 covers 8 bases. The CDR3 is 15 amino acids. CDR1 and CDR2 (germline): MDHEN, SYDVKM. The trim removed 2 bases at V and 7 bases at J, leaving 4 bases unmatched. The CDR3 DNA reads as TGTGCCAGCAGTTTACCGACAGGGGAGAATTCACCCCTCCACTTT. This gives the protein CASSLPTGENSPLHF.

This clonotype occurred a few times. The chain uses TRBV10-2 and TRBJ1-6; no clear D. Trimming cost V 6 bases and J 4 bases, with 7 bases left between them. This CDR3 comprises 13 residues. In germline, CDR1 is WSHSY, CDR2 SAAADI. The DNA for the CDR3 is TGCGCCAGCAGCGGGGTGTATAATTCACCCCTCCACTTT. Its protein product is CASSGVYNSPLHF.

This chain uses TRBV7-9 with TRBJ1-5; unclear D gene. Germline V lookup: CDR1 SEHNR, CDR2 FQNEAQ (reference sequence). The CDR3 has 14 amino acids. The V and J ends lost 6 bases and 1 base respectively, with 10 bases between them. CDR3 nucleotides: TGTGCCAGCAGTCCGTCAGAGAGCAATCAGCCCCAGCATTTT. Translation gives CASSPSESNQPQHF.

The rearrangement joins TRBV29-1 to TRBJ2-1; D gene ambiguous. V gave up 2 bases and J gave up 0 bases, with 8 bases separating them. The CDR3 length is 14 residues. Germline-derived CDR1 and CDR2 are SQVTM and ANQGSEA. The CDR3 coding sequence is TGCAGCGTTGAATACGAAAGCTCCTACAATGAGCAGTTCTTC. Translation gives CSVEYESSYNEQFF.

Details on this clonotype: Relative to the germline gene, one junction end is altered; a read error may explain this. This chain uses TRBV29-1 with TRBJ2-7; 10 bases align to TRBD1. CDR1 and CDR2 (germline): SQVTM, ANQGSEA. The CDR3 length is 14 residues. Here the CDR3 DNA reads TGCAGCGTTGTTTGGGACAGGGGTTCCTACGGGCAGTACTTC. This gives the protein CSVVWDRGSYGQYF.

This clonotype has a handful of counts. The V gene is TRBV29-1, the J gene TRBJ2-4; 12 bases are a match to TRBD2. J was trimmed by 9 bases and V by 6 bases; bases with no gene match: 12. The CDR3 runs 15 residues. Looked up from germline, CDR1 is SQVTM and CDR2 is ANQGSEA. The CDR3 is CSVGGLAGLRGIQYF. In DNA, the CDR3 is TGCAGCGTCGGGGGACTAGCGGGCCTAAGGGGCATTCAGTACTTC. The complete variable domain, with remaining parts taken from reference TRBV29-1 and TRBJ2-4, reads SAVISQKPSRDICQRGTSLTIQCQVDSQVTMMFWYRQQPGQSLTLIATANQGSEATYESGFVIDKFPISRPNLTFSTLTVSNMSPEDSSIYLCSVGGLAGLRGIQYFGAGTRLSVL.

A few counts support this clonotype. V and J are TRBV5-5 and TRBJ1-2, with 7 bases that match TRBD1. Germline CDR1 reads SGHKS; CDR2 reads YYEKEE (reference sequence). J lost 4 bases, V lost 4 bases, and 16 bases had no gene match. CDR3 length: 17 residues. CDR3 bases: TGTGCCAGCAGCCCTAAGGGGGTGCCGGACAGGATCTATGGCTACACCTTC. Translated, it gives CASSPKGVPDRIYGYTF.

The chain recombines TRBV27 with TRBJ2-3; 8 nucleotides align to TRBD1. V lost 5 bases and J lost 6; bases outside the gene matches: 4. The CDR3 consists of 13 residues. CDR1 MNHEY and CDR2 SMNVEV come from the germline V gene (reference sequence). The CDR3 here is CASSHDRGDTQYF. The CDR3 DNA reads as TGTGCCAGCAGTCACGACAGGGGCGATACGCAGTATTTT.

The V gene is TRBV10-3, the J gene TRBJ2-7; a possible D gene is TRBD2 (6 bases). This CDR3 comprises 17 residues. Trimming pared 4 bases from V and 4 bases from J, leaving 23 bases between. Germline V gene sequence: CDR1 ENHRY, CDR2 SYGVKD. CDR3 loop: CAISGLEGRDSQYEQYF. DNA for the CDR3: TGTGCCATCAGTGGATTGGAAGGCCGGGACTCACAATACGAGCAGTACTTC.

V gene TRBV9 combines with J gene TRBJ1-2; TRBD1 aligns across 9 bases. This CDR3 is 14 amino acids long. Trimming took 3 bases from V and 3 from J; bases not matched to a gene: 3. The germline CDR1 and CDR2 sequences are SGDLS and YYNGEE. The CDR3 DNA reads as TGTGCCAGCAGCGCCCGGACAGGGGACTATGGCTACACCTTC. Amino acid sequence: CASSARTGDYGYTF.

This clonotype has only a few counts. The rearrangement links TRBV7-9 to TRBJ2-1; 10 nucleotides align to TRBD1. Matching the DNA end better, TRBJ2-7 makes the J call doubtful. The CDR3 has 15 residues. In germline, CDR1 is SEHNR, CDR2 FQNEAQ (reference sequence). This CDR3 is CASSYTGTGAYEQYF. The CDR3 region has the DNA TGTGCCAGCAGTTATACCGGGACAGGGGCCTACGAGCAGTACTTC.

This clonotype was seen only once. This chain connects TRBV5-1 to TRBJ1-1, with TRBD1 identical over 8 bases. Germline lookup yields CDR1 SGHRS and CDR2 YFSETQ. Trimming removed 4 bases from V and 11 bases from J; junction bases left unmatched: 10. This CDR3 region has 13 residues. CDR3 sequence reads: CASSDGTGVAAFF. DNA for the CDR3: TGCGCCAGCAGCGACGGGACAGGAGTTGCGGCTTTCTTT.

V and J are TRBV6-1 and TRBJ2-5; D may match TRBD1 or TRBD2 (5 bases each). This CDR3 has 14 residues. Germline CDR1 MNHNS, CDR2 SASEGT. The V and J ends lost 8 bases and 10 bases respectively, with 23 bases between them. CDR3 DNA: TGTGCCAGCGCCTTGGGGCTAGCCGTCAACGACCAGTACTTC. It specifies CASALGLAVNDQYF.

This chain links TRBV28 with TRBJ1-5, with 8 bases lining up with TRBD1. The CDR3 covers 16 residues. Per the germline V gene, CDR1 is MDHEN and CDR2 is SYDVKM. V dropped 1 base and J dropped 7; count of bases not matched to a gene: 9. The CDR3 DNA reads as TGTGCCAGCAGTTTATACGCAGGGGGCAGCCGGCAGCCCCAGCATTTT. Translation gives CASSLYAGGSRQPQHF.